Listed here are 21 T cell receptor beta chains from one sample, sequenced in a study of cytomegalovirus exposure and HLA in healthy donors listed by TCRdb under 2017. Libraries were constructed by the immunoSEQ multiplex PCR assay. The multiplex PCR relied on a mix of 60 forward primers for TCR Vbeta segments and 13 reverse primers for TCR Jbeta segments. This is the immuneACCESS table as TCRdb keeps it, with only in-frame sequences that have V and J called. A part of the clones is gone; compared with another copy, unresolved V genes explain less than half, and the rest is unexplained. The sample includes 95,000 to 130,000 clones, with 65% to 90% observed a single time. 3% to 5% of the sample goes to the ten largest clones. Sequencing used PBMCs. The receptors shown here come from a woman in her 30s in good health and CMV-seronegative.

V is TRBV28 and J is TRBJ2-6; TRBD1 might be the D (5 bases). Between the trimmed V and J ends, which lost 5 bases and 3 bases, there was a span of 17 bases. Germline V gene data show CDR1 as MDHEN and CDR2 as SYDVKM. This CDR3 is 17 amino acids long. In nucleotides, the CDR3 is TGTGCCAGCAGTCCCAGGCCAGGGTTAGTTGGGGCCAACGTCCTGACTTTC. Translation gives CASSPRPGLVGANVLTF.

The chain joins TRBV7-6 to TRBJ2-3; TRBD2 matches 8 bases. The germline V gene encodes CDR1 SGHVS and CDR2 FNYEAQ. CDR3 size: 17 residues. The trim removed 1 base at V and 0 bases at J, leaving 6 bases unmatched. The CDR3 sequence is CASSLGASGYSTDTQYF. In DNA form, the CDR3 reads TGTGCCAGCAGCTTAGGGGCTAGCGGGTATAGCACAGATACGCAGTATTTT.

J is TRBJ2-5 and V is TRBV10-3, with 8 bases matching TRBD1. CDR1 and CDR2 from the germline V gene are ENHRY and SYGVKD. V trimming: 2 bases; J trimming: 5 bases; junction bases outside the gene matches: 10. The CDR3 extends over 16 amino acids. Here the CDR3 DNA reads TGTGCCATCAGTGAGGATCTGGACAGGGCGGGGGAGACCCAGTACTTC. Protein sequence: CAISEDLDRAGETQYF.

The rearrangement uses TRBV5-1 and TRBJ2-1, with 11 bases matching TRBD2. The CDR3 runs to 16 residues. Germline V CDR1 and CDR2: SGHRS, YFSETQ. V was clipped by 5 bases and J by 0 bases; unmatched bases: 4. The CDR3 bases are TGCGCCAGCAGTTTCACTAGCGGGAGCTCCTACAATGAGCAGTTCTTC. Translation: CASSFTSGSSYNEQFF.

The V gene is TRBV6-5, the J gene TRBJ1-3; 7 bases match TRBD1. Germline CDR1 is MNHEY and CDR2 is SVGAGI. V shed 0 bases and J 4 bases; nucleotides not matched to a gene: 6. The CDR3 sequence is 16 residues long. The CDR3 sequence: CASSYSTGNTGNTIYF. The DNA for the CDR3 is TGTGCCAGCAGTTACTCGACAGGGAATACCGGAAACACCATATATTTT.

The chain couples TRBV7-2 to TRBJ2-2, with D perhaps TRBD1 (6 bases). CDR3 length: 17 residues. Between the trimmed V and J ends, which lost 6 bases and 4 bases, there was a span of 21 bases. Germline CDR1 reads SGHTA; CDR2 reads FQGNSA. The CDR3 DNA reads TGTGCCAGCAGGCCCCGAGGGGGTTTACGGGGCACCGGGGAGCTGTTTTTT. It codes for CASRPRGGLRGTGELFF.

The chain couples TRBV21-1 to TRBJ2-7; no DNA check was done on the table's D call, TRBD1. TRBV21-1 is annotated as a pseudogene. This CDR3 has 16 residues. The CDR3 DNA reads as TGTGCCAGCAGCAAAAATCACAGTCAGAGCTCCTACGAGCAGTACTTC. It translates to CASSKNHSQSSYEQYF.

The chain recombines TRBV28 with TRBJ1-4; 7 positions match TRBD1. CDR3 length equals 15 residues. The trim removed 5 bases at V and 7 bases at J, leaving 10 bases unmatched. The germline V gene encodes CDR1 MDHEN and CDR2 SYDVKM. DNA for the CDR3: TGTGCCAGCAGTGTCAACAGGGGAGAGACTGAAAAACTGTTTTTT. This sequence encodes CASSVNRGETEKLFF.

This chain links TRBV19 with TRBJ2-7; the D gene is possibly TRBD1 (6 bases). CDR3 size: 11 residues. With 3 bases removed from V and 7 bases from J, the gap between germline ends came to 7 bases. Germline assignment: CDR1 LNHDA and CDR2 SQIVND (reference sequence). The CDR3 region has the DNA TGTGCCAGTAGTATGGGGACAGAGCAGTACTTC. This gives the protein CASSMGTEQYF.

The chain recombines TRBV10-3 with TRBJ2-3; possible D gene TRBD2, 6 bases. The V gene's germline CDR1 is ENHRY and CDR2 SYGVKD. V lost 7 bases, J lost 4 bases, and 15 bases lay in between. The CDR3 is 14 residues long. The CDR3 reads CAIKKSGGADTQYF. CDR3 coding DNA: TGTGCCATCAAGAAAAGCGGAGGGGCAGATACGCAGTATTTT.

The chain has TRBV10-3 and TRBJ1-2, with D perhaps TRBD1 (6 bases). Germline CDR1 ENHRY, CDR2 SYGVKD. V lost 4 bases and J lost 4, with 13 bases in between. This CDR3 has 14 residues. Written as DNA, the CDR3 is TGTGCCATCAGTGGGCAGTTAGGGGGCTATGGCTACACCTTC. Its translation: CAISGQLGGYGYTF.

The V call is TRBV5-1, the J call TRBJ2-1; TRBD2 might be the D (6 bases). The CDR3 covers 17 residues. V lost 2 bases, J lost 9 bases, and 24 bases lay in between. The germline V gene encodes CDR1 SGHRS and CDR2 YFSETQ. CDR3 coding DNA: TGCGCCAGCAGCTTCCTAACCGCGCAGGGAGGTTATATTGAGCAGTTCTTC. Protein sequence: CASSFLTAQGGYIEQFF. Together with reference TRBV5-1 and TRBJ2-1, the CDR3 gives the full variable domain: KAGVTQTPRYLIKTRGQQVTLSCSPISGHRSVSWYQQTPGQGLQFLFEYFSETQRNKGNFPGRFSGRQFSNSRSEMNVSTLELGDSALYLCASSFLTAQGGYIEQFFGPGTRLTVL.

Only a few counts were recorded for this clone. The chain joins TRBV15 to TRBJ1-6, with D hard to call. The CDR3 loop spans 15 amino acids. CDR1 is LNHNV, CDR2 YYDKDF, per germline (reference sequence). V was pared by 4 bases and J by 3 bases, with 10 bases between. CDR3 in DNA: TGTGCCACCAGCACCGACACTCACTATAATTCACCCCTCCACTTT. Translated: CATSTDTHYNSPLHF.

Only a few counts were recorded for this clone. The CDR3 here is CATSNLREPIYIGNQPQHF. CDR3 sequence (DNA): TGTGCCACCAGCAACCTCCGGGAGCCGATATATATAGGCAATCAGCCCCAGCATTTT. The rearrangement links TRBV15 to TRBJ1-5, with no clear D. From germline, CDR1 is LNHNV and CDR2 YYDKDF (reference sequence). This CDR3 is 19 amino acids long. V was pared by 4 bases and J by 2 bases, with 24 bases between.

V and J are TRBV15 and TRBJ2-5; TRBD1 might be the D (5 bases). Germline CDR1 LNHNV, CDR2 YYDKDF (reference sequence). V lost 5 bases, J lost 0 bases, and 16 bases lay in between. The CDR3 is 16 residues long. The CDR3 loop is CATSSSTEPYQETQYF. CDR3 in DNA: TGTGCCACCAGCTCTTCGACAGAACCGTACCAAGAGACCCAGTACTTC. Supplemented by reference TRBV15 and TRBJ2-5, the full variable domain reads DAMVIQNPRYQVTQFGKPVTLSCSQTLNHNVMYWYQQKSSQAPKLLFHYYDKDFNNEADTPDNFQSRRPNTSFCFLDIRSPGLGDTAMYLCATSSSTEPYQETQYFGPGTRLLVL.

This clone was seen more than once but under ten times. The chain is built from TRBV7-9 and TRBJ1-5; perhaps TRBD1 as D (6 bases). Per germline, CDR1 SEHNR and CDR2 FQNEAQ (reference sequence). The CDR3 runs 13 residues. The V end was cut by 5 bases, the J end by 9 bases, with 14 bases between. The DNA for the CDR3 is TGTGCCAGCAGCCCACAGGGTTTGTTGCCCCAGCATTTT. Protein: CASSPQGLLPQHF.

This rearrangement joins TRBV19 to TRBJ2-1; no definite D call. V lost 3 bases and J lost 1, with 10 bases in between. In germline, CDR1 is LNHDA, CDR2 SQIVND (reference sequence). The CDR3 is made up of 15 amino acids. The CDR3 protein is CASSMYSMSYNEQFF. The CDR3 DNA follows: TGTGCCAGTAGTATGTACAGCATGTCCTACAATGAGCAGTTCTTC.

The rearrangement uses TRBV6-6 and TRBJ2-3; 9 nucleotides line up with TRBD2. CDR1 and CDR2 from the germline V gene are MNHNY and SVGAGI (reference sequence). This CDR3 has 16 residues. V lost 2 bases, J lost 1 base, and 4 bases stayed unmatched. The DNA of the CDR3 is TGTGCCAGCAGTTACGGCGCGGGAGGGGGCACAGATACGCAGTATTTT. As protein: CASSYGAGGGTDTQYF.

The table lists this clone with a few counts. J is TRBJ2-7 and V is TRBV10-3; the match to TRBD2 covers 15 bases. CDR1 and CDR2 from the germline V gene are ENHRY and SYGVKD. V gave up 4 bases and J gave up 4 bases; unmatched junction bases: 2. The CDR3 covers 15 residues. The CDR3 spells CAISAGTSGRYEQYF. Here the CDR3 DNA reads TGTGCCATCAGTGCCGGGACTAGCGGGAGGTACGAGCAGTACTTC.

This chain uses TRBV2 with TRBJ2-6, with D maybe TRBD1 (6 bases). The CDR3 is 15 residues long. Per germline, CDR1 SNHLY and CDR2 FYNNEI. Trimming left V 7 bases short and J 2 bases short, with 12 bases between. The CDR3 reads CASTPEGAGANVLTF. In nucleotides, the CDR3 is TGTGCCAGCACCCCCGAGGGGGCTGGGGCCAACGTCCTGACTTTC.

This sequence joins TRBV4-1 and TRBJ2-1; 8 bases fit TRBD2. The CDR3 covers 15 residues. The germline V gene encodes CDR1 MGHRA and CDR2 YSYEKL. V dropped 6 bases and J dropped 3; count of bases not matched to a gene: 7. Here the CDR3 reads CASSPTSGGYNEQFF. The CDR3 DNA reads TGCGCCAGCAGTCCTACTAGCGGCGGCTACAATGAGCAGTTCTTC.